This T cell receptor (beta chain) was captured in a study of T cells in Graves' hyperthyroidism and ophthalmopathy. Extraction of PBMCs used more than 8.5 ml of fresh peripheral blood. Amplification of TCR beta CDR3 regions used RNA as the template. During a first-round RT-PCR of the TCR CDR3, the HTBI primer set was used. From the multiplex PCR reads, TCRdb called clonotypes with MiXCR, one entry per CDR3 protein. The sample records roughly 200,000 distinct CDR3 sequences, approximately 20% being singletons. Study results and caveats: Most expanded thyroid clonotypes above 0.001 also appeared in blood. By a 13 V-J model, ophthalmopathy was set apart from stable hyperthyroidism.

This clonotype showed up just a few times. As yet, its antigen is unknown. Looked up from germline, CDR1 is LGHNA and CDR2 is YNFKEQ. This CDR3 is 15 amino acids long. Germline trimming cut 0 bases from V and 3 bases from J; bases unmatched to any gene: 4. The TCR originated in a man aged 40-49 years with Graves' hyperthyroidism. Sequencing was performed on blood. The V call is TRBV4-2, the J call TRBJ2-5, with 7 bases identical to TRBD1. The DNA for the CDR3 is TGTGCCAGCAGCCAAGATAGGGGGCCAAAAGAGACCCAGTACTTC. Translation: CASSQDRGPKETQYF.